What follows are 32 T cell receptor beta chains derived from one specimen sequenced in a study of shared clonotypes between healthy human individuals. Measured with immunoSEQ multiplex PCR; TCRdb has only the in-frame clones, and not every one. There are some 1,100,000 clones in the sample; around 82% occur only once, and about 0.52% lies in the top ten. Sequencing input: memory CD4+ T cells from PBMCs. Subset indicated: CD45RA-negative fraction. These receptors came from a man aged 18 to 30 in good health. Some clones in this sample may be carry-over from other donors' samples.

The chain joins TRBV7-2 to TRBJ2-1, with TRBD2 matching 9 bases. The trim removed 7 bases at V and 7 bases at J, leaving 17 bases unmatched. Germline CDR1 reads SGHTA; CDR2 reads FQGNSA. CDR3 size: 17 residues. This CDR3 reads CASILGGSGRLGNEQFF. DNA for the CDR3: TGTGCCAGCATCCTAGGGGGTAGCGGGAGATTGGGGAATGAGCAGTTCTTC.

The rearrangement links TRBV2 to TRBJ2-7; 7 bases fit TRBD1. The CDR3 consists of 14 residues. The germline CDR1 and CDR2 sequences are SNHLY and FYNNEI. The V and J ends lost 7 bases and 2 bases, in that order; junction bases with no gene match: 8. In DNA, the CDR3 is TGTGCCAGCAAGCCCGGGACAGCAACCTACGAGCAGTACTTC. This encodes CASKPGTATYEQYF.

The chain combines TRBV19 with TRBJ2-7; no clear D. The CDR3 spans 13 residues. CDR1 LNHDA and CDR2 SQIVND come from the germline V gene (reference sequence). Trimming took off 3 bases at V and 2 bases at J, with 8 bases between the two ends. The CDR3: CASSMGPAYEQYF. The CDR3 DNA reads TGTGCCAGTAGTATGGGTCCCGCCTACGAGCAGTACTTC.

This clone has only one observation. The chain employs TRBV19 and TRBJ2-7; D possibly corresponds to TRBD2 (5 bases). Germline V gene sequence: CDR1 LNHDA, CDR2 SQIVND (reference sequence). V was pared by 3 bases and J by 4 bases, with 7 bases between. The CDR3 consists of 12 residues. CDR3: CASSISGYEQYF. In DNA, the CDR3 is TGTGCCAGTAGTATCAGCGGTTACGAGCAGTACTTC. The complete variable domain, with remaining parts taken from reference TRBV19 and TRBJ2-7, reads DGGITQSPKYLFRKEGQNVTLSCEQNLNHDAMYWYRQDPGQGLRLIYYSQIVNDFQKGDIAEGYSVSREKKESFPLTVTSAQKNPTAFYLCASSISGYEQYFGPGTRLTVT.

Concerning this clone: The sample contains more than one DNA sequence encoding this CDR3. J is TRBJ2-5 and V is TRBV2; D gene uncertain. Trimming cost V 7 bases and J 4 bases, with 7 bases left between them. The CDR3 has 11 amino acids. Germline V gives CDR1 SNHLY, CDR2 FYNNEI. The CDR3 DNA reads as TGTGCCAGCATGGTGGGAGAGACCCAGTACTTC. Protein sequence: CASMVGETQYF.

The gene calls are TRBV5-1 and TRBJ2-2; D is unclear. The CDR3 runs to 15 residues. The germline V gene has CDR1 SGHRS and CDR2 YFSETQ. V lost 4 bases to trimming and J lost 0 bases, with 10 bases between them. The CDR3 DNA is TGCGCCAGCAGCCCCCTGCGAGCGAACACCGGGGAGCTGTTTTTT. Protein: CASSPLRANTGELFF.

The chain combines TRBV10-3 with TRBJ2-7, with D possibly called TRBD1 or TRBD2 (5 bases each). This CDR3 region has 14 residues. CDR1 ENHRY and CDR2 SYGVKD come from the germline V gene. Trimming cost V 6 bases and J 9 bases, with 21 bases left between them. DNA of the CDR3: TGTGCCATCAGCCCCGGGAACGACGTCAGGGTGCAGTACTTC. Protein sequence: CAISPGNDVRVQYF.

In nucleotides, the CDR3 is TGTGCCAGCAGTTACCCGGGATTCAATGAGCAGTTCTTC. Its translation: CASSYPGFNEQFF. The chain is built from TRBV6-5 and TRBJ2-1, with D possibly being TRBD2 (5 bases). V lost 2 bases to trimming and J lost 6 bases, with 8 bases between them. The length of the CDR3 is 13 residues. Germline values: CDR1 MNHEY, CDR2 SVGAGI.

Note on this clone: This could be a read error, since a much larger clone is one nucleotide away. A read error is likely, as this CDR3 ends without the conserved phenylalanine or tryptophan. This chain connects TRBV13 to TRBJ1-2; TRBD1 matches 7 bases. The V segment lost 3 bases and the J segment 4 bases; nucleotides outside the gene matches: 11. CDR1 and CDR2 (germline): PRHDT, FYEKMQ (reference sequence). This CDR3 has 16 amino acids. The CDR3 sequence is CASSFGRGEEGYGYTL. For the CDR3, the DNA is TGTGCCAGCAGCTTCGGCAGGGGGGAAGAGGGCTATGGCTACACCCTC.

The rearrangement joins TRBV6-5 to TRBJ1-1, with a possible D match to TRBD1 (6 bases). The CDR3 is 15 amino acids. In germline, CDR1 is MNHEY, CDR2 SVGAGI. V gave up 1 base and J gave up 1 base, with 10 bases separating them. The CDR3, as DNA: TGTGCCAGCAGTTACTTCGAGGACAGGAACACTGAAGCTTTCTTT. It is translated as CASSYFEDRNTEAFF.

CDR3 DNA sequence: TGTGCCAGCAGTCCAACCCCATACGATAAACTAGCCAAAAACATTCAGTACTTC. It codes for CASSPTPYDKLAKNIQYF. The chain recombines TRBV28 with TRBJ2-4; D not certain. The CDR3 consists of 18 residues. The V gene's germline CDR1 is MDHEN and CDR2 SYDVKM. Deletions cut 5 bases from V and 0 bases from J, with 20 bases between.

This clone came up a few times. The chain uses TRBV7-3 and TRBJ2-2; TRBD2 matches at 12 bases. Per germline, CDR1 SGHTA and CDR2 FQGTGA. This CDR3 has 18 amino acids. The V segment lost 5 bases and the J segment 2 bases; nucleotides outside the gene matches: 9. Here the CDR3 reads CASSPRLAGDVNTGELFF. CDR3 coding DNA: TGTGCCAGCAGCCCACGACTAGCGGGAGACGTTAACACCGGGGAGCTGTTTTTT.

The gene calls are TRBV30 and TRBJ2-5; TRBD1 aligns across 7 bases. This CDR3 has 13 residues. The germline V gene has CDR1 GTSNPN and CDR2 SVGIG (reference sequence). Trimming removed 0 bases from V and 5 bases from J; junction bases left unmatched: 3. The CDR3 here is CAWSVEGAETQYF. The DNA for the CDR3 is TGTGCCTGGAGTGTAGAGGGGGCGGAGACCCAGTACTTC.

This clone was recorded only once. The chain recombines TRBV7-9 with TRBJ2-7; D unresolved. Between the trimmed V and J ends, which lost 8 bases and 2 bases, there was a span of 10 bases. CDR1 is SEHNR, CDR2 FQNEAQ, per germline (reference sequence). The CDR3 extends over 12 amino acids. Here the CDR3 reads CASQSLTYEQYF. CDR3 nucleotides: TGTGCCAGCCAATCATTGACCTACGAGCAGTACTTC.

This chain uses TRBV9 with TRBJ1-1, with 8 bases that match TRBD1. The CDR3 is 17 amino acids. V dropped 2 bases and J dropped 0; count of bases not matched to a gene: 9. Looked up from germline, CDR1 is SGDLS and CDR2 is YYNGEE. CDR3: CASSVGTGAKMNTEAFF. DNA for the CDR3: TGTGCCAGCAGCGTCGGGACAGGCGCTAAGATGAACACTGAAGCTTTCTTT.

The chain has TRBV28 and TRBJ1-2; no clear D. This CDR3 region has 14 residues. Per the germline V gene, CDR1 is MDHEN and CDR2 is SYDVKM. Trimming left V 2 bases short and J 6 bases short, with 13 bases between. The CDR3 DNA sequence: TGTGCCAGCAGTTTAAAACGGGTGGGTGATGGCTACACCTTC. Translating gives CASSLKRVGDGYTF.

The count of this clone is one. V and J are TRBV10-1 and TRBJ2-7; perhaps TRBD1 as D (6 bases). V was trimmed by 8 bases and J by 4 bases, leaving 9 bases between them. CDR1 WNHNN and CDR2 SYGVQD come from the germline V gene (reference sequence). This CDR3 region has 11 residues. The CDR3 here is CASQGHYEQYF. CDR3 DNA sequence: TGCGCCAGCCAGGGGCATTACGAGCAGTACTTC.

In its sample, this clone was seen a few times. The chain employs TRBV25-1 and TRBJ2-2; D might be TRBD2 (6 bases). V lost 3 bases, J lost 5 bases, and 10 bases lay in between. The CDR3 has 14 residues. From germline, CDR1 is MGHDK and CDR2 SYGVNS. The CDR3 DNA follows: TGTGCCAGCAGTGAGGACCGGGAGACCGGGGAGCTGTTTTTT. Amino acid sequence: CASSEDRETGELFF.

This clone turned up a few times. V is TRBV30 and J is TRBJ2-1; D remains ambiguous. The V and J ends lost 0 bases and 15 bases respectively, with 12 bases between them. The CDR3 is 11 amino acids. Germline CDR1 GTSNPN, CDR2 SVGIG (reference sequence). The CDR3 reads CAWSVQVYRFF. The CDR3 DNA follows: TGTGCCTGGAGTGTGCAGGTCTATAGGTTCTTC.

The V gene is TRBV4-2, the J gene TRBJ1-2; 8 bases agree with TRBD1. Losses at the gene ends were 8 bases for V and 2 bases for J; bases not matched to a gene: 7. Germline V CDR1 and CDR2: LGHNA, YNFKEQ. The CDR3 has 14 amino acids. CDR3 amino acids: CASGRGQGNYGYTF. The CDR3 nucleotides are TGTGCCAGCGGACGAGGACAGGGAAACTATGGCTACACCTTC.

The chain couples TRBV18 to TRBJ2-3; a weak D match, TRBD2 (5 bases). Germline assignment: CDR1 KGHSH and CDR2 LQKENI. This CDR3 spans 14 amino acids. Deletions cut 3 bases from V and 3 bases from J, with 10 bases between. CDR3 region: CASSPPDSTDTQYF. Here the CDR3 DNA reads TGTGCCAGCTCACCTCCGGACTCAACAGATACGCAGTATTTT.

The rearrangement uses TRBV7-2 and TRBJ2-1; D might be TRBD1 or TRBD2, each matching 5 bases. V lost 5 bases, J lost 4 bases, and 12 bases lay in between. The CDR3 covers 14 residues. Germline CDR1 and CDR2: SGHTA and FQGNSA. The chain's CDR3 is CASSPGTRYNEQFF. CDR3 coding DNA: TGTGCCAGCAGCCCCGGGACCCGGTACAATGAGCAGTTCTTC.

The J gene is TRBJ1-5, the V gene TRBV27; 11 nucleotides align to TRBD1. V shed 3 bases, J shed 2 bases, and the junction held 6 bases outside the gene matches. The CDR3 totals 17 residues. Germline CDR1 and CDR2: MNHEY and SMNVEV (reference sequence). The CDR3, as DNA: TGTGCCAGCAGTTTTTGGGACAGGGGGTCGGGCAATCAGCCCCAGCATTTT. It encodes CASSFWDRGSGNQPQHF.

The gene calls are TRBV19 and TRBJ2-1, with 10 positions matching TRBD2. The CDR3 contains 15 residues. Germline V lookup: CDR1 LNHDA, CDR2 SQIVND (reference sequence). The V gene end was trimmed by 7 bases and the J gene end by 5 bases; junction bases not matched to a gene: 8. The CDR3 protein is CASKSPLAGNNEQFF. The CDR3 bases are TGTGCCAGTAAATCCCCACTAGCGGGGAACAATGAGCAGTTCTTC. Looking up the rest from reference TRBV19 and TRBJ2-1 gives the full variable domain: DGGITQSPKYLFRKEGQNVTLSCEQNLNHDAMYWYRQDPGQGLRLIYYSQIVNDFQKGDIAEGYSVSREKKESFPLTVTSAQKNPTAFYLCASKSPLAGNNEQFFGPGTRLTVL.

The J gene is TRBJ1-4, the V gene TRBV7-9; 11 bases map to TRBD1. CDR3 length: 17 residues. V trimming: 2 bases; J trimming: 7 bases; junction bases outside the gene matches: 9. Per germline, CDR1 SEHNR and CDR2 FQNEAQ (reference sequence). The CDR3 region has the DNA TGTGCCAGCAGCTTAAGTGGACAGGGGGCGTTGGGTGAAAAACTGTTTTTT. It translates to CASSLSGQGALGEKLFF.

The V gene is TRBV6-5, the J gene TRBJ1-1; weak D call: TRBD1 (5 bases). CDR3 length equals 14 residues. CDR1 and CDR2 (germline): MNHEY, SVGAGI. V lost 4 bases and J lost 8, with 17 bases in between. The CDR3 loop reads CASSSLRARGEAFF. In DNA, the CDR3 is TGTGCCAGCAGTTCCCTCCGCGCGCGGGGGGAAGCTTTCTTT.

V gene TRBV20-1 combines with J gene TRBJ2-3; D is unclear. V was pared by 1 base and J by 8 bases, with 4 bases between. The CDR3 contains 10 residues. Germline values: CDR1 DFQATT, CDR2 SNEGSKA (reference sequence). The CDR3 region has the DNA TGCAGTGCTAGAGGAGCTACGCAGTATTTT. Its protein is CSARGATQYF.

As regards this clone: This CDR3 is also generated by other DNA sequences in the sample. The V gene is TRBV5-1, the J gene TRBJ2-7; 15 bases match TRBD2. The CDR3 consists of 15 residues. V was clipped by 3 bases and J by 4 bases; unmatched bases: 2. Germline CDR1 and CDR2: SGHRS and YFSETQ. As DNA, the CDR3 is TGCGCCAGCAGCTCGGGACTAGCGGGAGGATACGAGCAGTACTTC. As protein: CASSSGLAGGYEQYF. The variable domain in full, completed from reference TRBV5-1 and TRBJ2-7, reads KAGVTQTPRYLIKTRGQQVTLSCSPISGHRSVSWYQQTPGQGLQFLFEYFSETQRNKGNFPGRFSGRQFSNSRSEMNVSTLELGDSALYLCASSSGLAGGYEQYFGPGTRLTVT.

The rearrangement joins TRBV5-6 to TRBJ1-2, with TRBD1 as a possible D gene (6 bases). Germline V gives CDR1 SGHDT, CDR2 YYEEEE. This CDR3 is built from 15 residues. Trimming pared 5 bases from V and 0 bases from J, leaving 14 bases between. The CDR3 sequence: CASRETGPPNYGYTF. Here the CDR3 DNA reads TGTGCCAGCAGAGAAACAGGGCCCCCTAACTATGGCTACACCTTC.

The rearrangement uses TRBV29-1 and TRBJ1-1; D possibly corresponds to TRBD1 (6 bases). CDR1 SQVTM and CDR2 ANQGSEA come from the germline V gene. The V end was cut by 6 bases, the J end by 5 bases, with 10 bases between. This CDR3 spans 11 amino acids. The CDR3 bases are TGCAGCGTCGAGGGGGAAACTGAAGCTTTCTTT. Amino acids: CSVEGETEAFF.

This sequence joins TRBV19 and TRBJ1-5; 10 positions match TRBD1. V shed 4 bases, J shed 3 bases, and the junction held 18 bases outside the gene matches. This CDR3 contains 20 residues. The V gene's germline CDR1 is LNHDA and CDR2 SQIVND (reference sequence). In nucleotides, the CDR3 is TGTGCCAGTAGTACCGGTATAGGACAGGGGGGGGTACCCTTCAATCAGCCCCAGCATTTT. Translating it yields CASSTGIGQGGVPFNQPQHF. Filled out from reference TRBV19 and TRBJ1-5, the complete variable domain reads DGGITQSPKYLFRKEGQNVTLSCEQNLNHDAMYWYRQDPGQGLRLIYYSQIVNDFQKGDIAEGYSVSREKKESFPLTVTSAQKNPTAFYLCASSTGIGQGGVPFNQPQHFGDGTRLSIL.

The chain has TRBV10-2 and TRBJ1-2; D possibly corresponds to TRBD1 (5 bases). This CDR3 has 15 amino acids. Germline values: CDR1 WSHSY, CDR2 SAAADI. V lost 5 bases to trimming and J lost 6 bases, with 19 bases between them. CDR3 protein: CASSQGLAPVHGYTF. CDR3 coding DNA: TGCGCCAGCAGTCAGGGCCTCGCCCCGGTTCATGGCTACACCTTC.